Below, 6 T cell receptor beta chains from the same sample are listed, as sequenced in a study of T cell changes during pregnancy in multiple sclerosis. Here immunoSEQ multiplex PCR was the method, and the copy in TCRdb shows in-frame clones only, minus some. Of about 47,000 clones listed, about 92% are singletons. The specimen was peripheral blood, collected in the third trimester of pregnancy. The receptors were gathered from a female donor with multiple sclerosis, enrolled in a pregnancy study.

This clone appeared a single time. The rearrangement links TRBV4-3 to TRBJ2-1; TRBD2 agrees at 8 bases. This CDR3 is 16 amino acids long. V lost 3 bases, J lost 3 bases, and 7 bases stayed unmatched. CDR1 and CDR2 from the germline V gene are LGHNA and YSLEER. The CDR3 here is CASSQTSGSFYNEQFF. The CDR3 DNA is TGCGCCAGCAGCCAGACGAGCGGGAGTTTCTACAATGAGCAGTTCTTC.

The chain couples TRBV2 to TRBJ2-5, with D possibly being TRBD2 (5 bases). The CDR3 is made up of 15 amino acids. V lost 7 bases, J lost 1 base, and 16 bases lay in between. Germline values: CDR1 SNHLY, CDR2 FYNNEI. CDR3 bases: TGTGCCAGCACCAGGCAGCGGACCGTCCAAGAGACCCAGTACTTC. It encodes CASTRQRTVQETQYF. The variable domain in full, completed from reference TRBV2 and TRBJ2-5, reads EPEVTQTPSHQVTQMGQEVILRCVPISNHLYFYWYRQILGQKVEFLVSFYNNEISEKSEIFDDQFSVERPDGSNFTLKIRSTKLEDSAMYFCASTRQRTVQETQYFGPGTRLLVL.

The rearrangement joins TRBV4-1 to TRBJ2-5, with 7 bases that match TRBD1. Germline assignment: CDR1 MGHRA and CDR2 YSYEKL. The V segment lost 4 bases and the J segment 5 bases; nucleotides outside the gene matches: 4. This CDR3 is 13 amino acids long. CDR3 sequence reads: CASSRGQEETQYF. The CDR3 DNA follows: TGCGCCAGCAGCCGCGGACAGGAGGAGACCCAGTACTTC.

V usage is TRBV4-2 and J usage is TRBJ2-1, with 13 bases that match TRBD2. Trimming took 4 bases from V and 3 from J; bases not matched to a gene: 0. This CDR3 is built from 15 residues. Germline V gene data show CDR1 as LGHNA and CDR2 as YNFKEQ. The CDR3 DNA reads TGTGCCAGCAGCCGGACTAGCGGGAGCTACAATGAGCAGTTCTTC. It is translated as CASSRTSGSYNEQFF.

This clone was seen only a few times. J is TRBJ2-7 and V is TRBV15; D is undetermined. This CDR3 region has 15 residues. The V gene's germline CDR1 is LNHNV and CDR2 YYDKDF (reference sequence). Trimming removed 0 bases at V and 3 bases at J, with 12 bases between. CDR3 DNA sequence: TGTGCCACCAGCAGAGATAGAGGCGGCAGCTACGAGCAGTACTTC. Its translation: CATSRDRGGSYEQYF.

This clone was found once. V usage is TRBV6-4 and J usage is TRBJ2-3, with 7 bases aligning to TRBD2. Unmatched junction bases numbered 8, after V lost 0 bases and J lost 5 bases. The CDR3 is 16 amino acids. Germline loops: CDR1 MRHNA, CDR2 SNTAGT. CDR3 bases: TGTGCCAGCAGTGACTCGAGTCTAGCGGACATAGATACGCAGTATTTT. This sequence encodes CASSDSSLADIDTQYF.